This T cell receptor (beta chain) emerged from a study of T-cell reconstitution after alpha-beta-depleted transplantation in children. As it was prepared, the TCRbeta library received unique molecular identifiers. TCRdb fed the PCR reads into MiXCR, producing one record per CDR3 protein. The sample lists roughly 220,000 distinct CDR3 sequences, 9.7% occurring once. The sample holds many counts of this clonotype. The receptor was derived from a human donor who donated a stem cell graft to a child with SCID. Specimen: PBMCs from the stem cell graft donor, collected from the stem cell graft.

This CDR3 reads CATSDPPTLNYEQYF. Written as DNA, the CDR3 is TGTGCCACCAGTGATCCCCCGACCCTTAATTACGAGCAGTACTTC. This chain joins TRBV24-1 and TRBJ2-7; D remains ambiguous. Germline loops: CDR1 KGHDR, CDR2 SFDVKD. The ends were cut back, 3 bases at V and 4 bases at J, with 15 bases in the middle. This CDR3 region has 15 residues.